This TCR beta chain originates from a study of CD8 T cells in Susac syndrome. Regarding the study as a whole: It was acknowledged by the study that relatively few individuals were included in its TCR sequencing and HLA analysis.

RNA in amounts of roughly 0.5 to 1 ug was reverse transcribed with random hexamers. Multiplex PCR with immunoSEQ amplified the TCR beta CDR3 across 54 Vbeta and 13 Jbeta. Each CDR3 protein gets one entry after TCRdb re-called the immunoSEQ multiplex PCR reads with MiXCR. The data contain approximately 150,000 distinct CDR3 sequences, approximately 93% of them singletons. The authors carried out high-throughput sequencing of TCR beta. They applied it to CD8+ and CD4+ T cells obtained from blood. The controls, all healthy donors, were matched for age and sex. The CDR3 loop spans 15 amino acids. The trim removed 3 bases at V and 4 bases at J, leaving 3 bases unmatched. Germline CDR1 is SGHRS and CDR2 is YFSETQ. A note on this clonotype: Its matching antigen is unknown.

The rearrangement joins TRBV5-1 to TRBJ2-3; 12 nucleotides agree with TRBD2. The receptor was derived from a human donor in good health. Sequencing input: CD4+ T cells from PBMCs. CDR3 DNA: TGCGCCAGCAGCTCGACTAGCGGGAGTCCAGATACGCAGTATTTT. This gives the protein CASSSTSGSPDTQYF.